The 25 T cell receptor beta chains below were found in one sample sequenced in a study of T-cell reconstitution after alpha-beta-depleted transplantation in children. Preparation of the TCRbeta library used unique molecular identifiers. TCRdb passed the PCR reads through MiXCR, listing each CDR3 protein once. The sample includes roughly 340,000 distinct CDR3 sequences, around 15% seen only once; the top ten take about 41%. Material: PBMCs, mostly from graft donor cells, obtained 360 days after TCRalphabeta/CD19-depleted stem cell transplant. The receptors originated from a male patient aged 2-9 years who had a stem cell transplant for acute lymphoblastic leukemia, so the T cells may come from the graft donor.

The chain employs TRBV12-5 and TRBJ2-1; 7 bases map to TRBD2. The CDR3 is made up of 13 amino acids. Germline V CDR1 and CDR2: LGHNT, FRNRAP. V trimming: 4 bases; J trimming: 9 bases; junction bases outside the gene matches: 6. CDR3 loop: CASGWGGGGEQFF. Here the CDR3 DNA reads TGTGCTAGTGGTTGGGGGGGAGGCGGTGAGCAGTTCTTC.

The J gene is TRBJ2-2, the V gene TRBV28; tentatively, D is TRBD2 (6 bases). Deletions cut 5 bases from V and 6 bases from J, with 16 bases between. Germline assignment: CDR1 MDHEN and CDR2 SYDVKM. This CDR3 is 15 amino acids long. CDR3 nucleotide sequence: TGTGCCAGCAGTGGCCCGGACTATTCCCCCGGGGAGCTGTTTTTT. Amino acids: CASSGPDYSPGELFF. Full variable domain (rest looked up from reference TRBV28 and TRBJ2-2): DVKVTQSSRYLVKRTGEKVFLECVQDMDHENMFWYRQDPGLGLRLIYFSYDVKMKEKGDIPEGYSVSREKKERFSLILESASTNQTSMYLCASSGPDYSPGELFFGEGSRLTVL.

The chain joins TRBV6-5 to TRBJ2-5, with unresolved D. The V end lost 2 bases, the J end lost 0 bases, and 7 bases lay between the germline ends. From germline, CDR1 is MNHEY and CDR2 SVGAGI. The length of the CDR3 is 14 residues. CDR3: CASSYVTNQETQYF. DNA for the CDR3: TGTGCCAGCAGTTACGTGACCAACCAAGAGACCCAGTACTTC.

This chain links TRBV7-9 with TRBJ2-1; tentatively, D is TRBD2 (5 bases). CDR1 and CDR2 (germline): SEHNR, FQNEAQ (reference sequence). This CDR3 is built from 14 residues. V was shortened by 8 bases and J by 7 bases, with 18 bases between the two germline ends. This CDR3 is CASSEGAGLNEQFF. The CDR3, as DNA: TGTGCCAGCTCTGAGGGCGCGGGTTTGAATGAGCAGTTCTTC.

The chain is built from TRBV30 and TRBJ2-3; no clear D. The CDR3 spans 11 residues. Trimming cost V 3 bases and J 4 bases, with 5 bases left between them. Germline CDR1 and CDR2: GTSNPN and SVGIG (reference sequence). The CDR3 spells CAWRSADTQYF. The CDR3 nucleotides read TGTGCCTGGAGATCTGCAGATACGCAGTATTTT.

The chain carries TRBV16 and TRBJ2-5; D may match TRBD1 or TRBD2 (5 bases each). This CDR3 is built from 13 residues. V lost 3 bases and J 0 bases, leaving 5 bases between the germline ends. The V gene's germline CDR1 is KGHSY and CDR2 FQNENV. CDR3 coding DNA: TGTGCCAGCAGCCAGGGACACCAAGAGACCCAGTACTTC. It is translated as CASSQGHQETQYF.

In its sample, this clonotype was seen a few times. This chain links TRBV27 with TRBJ2-1; 7 bases match TRBD2. Germline lookup yields CDR1 MNHEY and CDR2 SMNVEV (reference sequence). The V and J ends lost 2 bases and 2 bases, in that order; junction bases with no gene match: 3. This CDR3 spans 15 amino acids. The CDR3 spells CASSLSLAAYNEQFF. Here the CDR3 DNA reads TGTGCCAGCAGTTTAAGTCTAGCGGCCTACAATGAGCAGTTCTTC.

The J gene is TRBJ2-3, the V gene TRBV10-3; D remains unclear. The CDR3 is 15 residues long. CDR1 is ENHRY and CDR2 is SYGVKD in the germline V gene. Trimming removed 4 bases at V and 2 bases at J, with 13 bases between. This CDR3 reads CAISARESVTDTQYF. DNA for the CDR3: TGTGCCATCAGTGCTAGAGAATCTGTCACAGATACGCAGTATTTT.

The CDR3 is CAWMTQGDRSSYNEQFF. The CDR3 DNA follows: TGTGCCTGGATGACCCAGGGCGACAGGAGCTCCTACAATGAGCAGTTCTTC. The chain is built from TRBV30 and TRBJ2-1, with D possibly matching TRBD1 (6 bases). Germline V gene lookup returns CDR1 GTSNPN and CDR2 SVGIG (reference sequence). The CDR3 spans 17 residues. V was cut by 4 bases and J by 0 bases, with 19 bases left in between.

This clonotype has just a few counts. The chain is built from TRBV24-1 and TRBJ2-2; D is ambiguous. V was trimmed by 10 bases and J by 2 bases, leaving 10 bases between them. The germline gives CDR1 KGHDR, CDR2 SFDVKD. The CDR3 totals 13 residues. The CDR3 loop reads CATEPSNTGELFF. In DNA form, the CDR3 reads TGTGCCACAGAGCCCTCCAACACCGGGGAGCTGTTTTTT.

The gene calls are TRBV7-9 and TRBJ1-1, with 8 positions matching TRBD1. The CDR3 contains 16 residues. CDR1 is SEHNR, CDR2 FQNEAQ, per germline (reference sequence). Trimming removed 4 bases from V and 1 base from J; junction bases left unmatched: 8. CDR3 in amino acids: CASSSRTGHGNTEAFF. The CDR3 DNA is TGTGCCAGCAGCTCTCGGACAGGGCATGGGAACACTGAAGCTTTCTTT. The complete variable domain, with remaining parts taken from reference TRBV7-9 and TRBJ1-1, reads DTGVSQNPRHKITKRGQNVTFRCDPISEHNRLYWYRQTLGQGPEFLTYFQNEAQLEKSRLLSDRFSAERPKGSFSTLEIQRTEQGDSAMYLCASSSRTGHGNTEAFFGQGTRLTVV.

With respect to this clonotype: With a much larger clone just one base away, this may be a read error. The chain has TRBV5-5 and TRBJ1-5; the D is unclear. The length of the CDR3 is 16 residues. Germline V gene lookup returns CDR1 SGHKS and CDR2 YYEKEE (reference sequence). CDR3 in amino acids: CASSLASWTPNQPEHF. DNA of the CDR3: TGTGCCAGCAGCCTAGCCTCGTGGACCCCCAATCAGCCCGAGCATTTT.

Only a few counts were recorded for this clonotype. The rearrangement joins TRBV7-2 to TRBJ2-1; 8 bases are a match to TRBD2. V lost 2 bases to trimming and J lost 5 bases; unmatched junction nucleotides: 5. This CDR3 spans 15 amino acids. CDR1 and CDR2 (germline): SGHTA, FQGNSA. The CDR3 here is CASSLWGRGDNEQFF. CDR3 bases: TGTGCCAGCAGCTTATGGGGGCGGGGGGACAATGAGCAGTTCTTC.

This clonotype has more than one count but fewer than ten. V and J are TRBV6-2 or TRBV6-3 and TRBJ2-3, with TRBD2 identical over 12 bases. CDR3 length: 19 residues. In germline, CDR1 is MNHEY, CDR2 SVGEGT. The J segment lost 8 bases and the V segment lost 2 bases, leaving 17 bases of the junction unmatched. In nucleotides, the CDR3 is TGTGCCAGCAGTTACAACCCCGTGACTAGCGGGAGAATGGGTGGTACGCAGTATTTT. Translated: CASSYNPVTSGRMGGTQYF.

The V gene is TRBV3-1, the J gene TRBJ2-3; 12 bases are shared with TRBD2. Germline loops: CDR1 LGHDT, CDR2 YNNKEL (reference sequence). The CDR3 loop spans 15 amino acids. After removal of 4 bases from V and 4 bases from J, the junction contained 3 bases not matched to a gene. CDR3 residues: CASSRRLAGADTQYF. CDR3 nucleotides: TGTGCCAGCAGCCGCCGACTAGCGGGAGCAGATACGCAGTATTTT.

This clonotype was counted a few times. The rearrangement uses TRBV27 and TRBJ2-7, with D perhaps TRBD2 (6 bases). CDR1 MNHEY and CDR2 SMNVEV come from the germline V gene (reference sequence). This CDR3 is built from 15 residues. The V end lost 2 bases, the J end lost 6 bases, and 17 bases lay between the germline ends. CDR3 protein: CASSLRRGSGFEQYF. The CDR3 nucleotides are TGTGCCAGCAGTTTAAGACGGGGGTCGGGATTCGAGCAGTACTTC.

This clonotype was found a few times. The J gene is TRBJ1-2, the V gene TRBV20-1, with 8 bases lining up with TRBD1. Germline V gene data show CDR1 as DFQATT and CDR2 as SNEGSKA (reference sequence). V lost 6 bases and J lost 1; bases outside the gene matches: 7. CDR3 length: 14 residues. This chain's CDR3 is CSATDRGRNYGYTF. The DNA for the CDR3 is TGCAGTGCCACCGACAGGGGACGTAACTATGGCTACACCTTC.

A few counts support this clonotype. CDR3 in DNA: TGTGCCAGCAGCCAAGCAGGAGAAGCTTTCTTT. Its translation: CASSQAGEAFF. This chain joins TRBV3-1 and TRBJ1-1; no firm D call. Germline assignment: CDR1 LGHDT and CDR2 YNNKEL (reference sequence). V shed 1 base and J shed 8 bases, with 5 bases lying between them. The CDR3 has 11 residues.

The chain carries TRBV6-2 or TRBV6-3 and TRBJ2-5, with TRBD2 matching over 13 bases. The trim removed 6 bases at V and 0 bases at J, leaving 7 bases unmatched. Looked up from germline, CDR1 is MNHEY and CDR2 is SVGEGT. CDR3 length: 17 residues. CDR3 amino acids: CASSTRLAGGHQETQYF. Written as DNA, the CDR3 is TGTGCCAGCAGCACCCGACTAGCGGGAGGACACCAAGAGACCCAGTACTTC.

This clonotype was counted between two and nine times. The chain recombines TRBV7-2 with TRBJ2-5, with TRBD2 identical over 10 bases. The CDR3 covers 17 residues. With V trimmed by 0 bases and J by 5 bases, 9 bases remained unmatched. The germline CDR1 and CDR2 sequences are SGHTA and FQGNSA. In DNA, the CDR3 is TGTGCCAGCAGCTTAGCTCACCTAGCGGGAGAAGGGGAGACCCAGTACTTC. It encodes CASSLAHLAGEGETQYF.

The sample holds a few counts of this clonotype. V usage is TRBV7-9 and J usage is TRBJ2-3; the D is unclear. V was pared by 10 bases and J by 1 base, with 6 bases between. The CDR3 spans 11 residues. Germline V gives CDR1 SEHNR, CDR2 FQNEAQ (reference sequence). The DNA for the CDR3 is TGTGCCACTACAGGCACAGATACGCAGTATTTT. Amino acid sequence: CATTGTDTQYF.

The chain links TRBV28 to TRBJ2-4; 13 nucleotides align to TRBD2. With V trimmed by 7 bases and J by 0 bases, 24 bases remained unmatched. CDR3 size: 23 residues. Germline V lookup: CDR1 MDHEN, CDR2 SYDVKM. The CDR3 sequence is CASTDVDPGLAGWGILAKNIQYF. CDR3 sequence (DNA): TGTGCCAGCACCGACGTGGACCCGGGACTAGCGGGGTGGGGAATACTAGCCAAAAACATTCAGTACTTC.

The chain carries TRBV5-5 and TRBJ2-3; no definite D call. This CDR3 region has 13 residues. Trimming pared 3 bases from V and 5 bases from J, leaving 10 bases between. Germline values: CDR1 SGHKS, CDR2 YYEKEE (reference sequence). For the CDR3, the DNA is TGTGCCAGCAGCTCATACTCCCAAGATACGCAGTATTTT. Translation gives CASSSYSQDTQYF.

This clonotype was observed a handful of times. This chain links TRBV10-3 with TRBJ1-1; 8 bases are shared with TRBD1. The V segment lost 2 bases and the J segment 5 bases; nucleotides outside the gene matches: 1. Germline V gives CDR1 ENHRY, CDR2 SYGVKD. This CDR3 spans 13 amino acids. The CDR3 reads CAISENRGTEAFF. In DNA, the CDR3 is TGTGCCATCAGTGAGAACAGGGGGACTGAAGCTTTCTTT.

The chain joins TRBV20-1 to TRBJ2-4; no clear D. Trimming cost V 0 bases and J 0 bases, with 12 bases left between them. Germline CDR1 is DFQATT and CDR2 is SNEGSKA (reference sequence). The CDR3 has 16 residues. The CDR3 DNA reads as TGCAGTGCTAGAGAGGTCCGGAGAATAGCCAAAAACATTCAGTACTTC. It yields the protein CSAREVRRIAKNIQYF.